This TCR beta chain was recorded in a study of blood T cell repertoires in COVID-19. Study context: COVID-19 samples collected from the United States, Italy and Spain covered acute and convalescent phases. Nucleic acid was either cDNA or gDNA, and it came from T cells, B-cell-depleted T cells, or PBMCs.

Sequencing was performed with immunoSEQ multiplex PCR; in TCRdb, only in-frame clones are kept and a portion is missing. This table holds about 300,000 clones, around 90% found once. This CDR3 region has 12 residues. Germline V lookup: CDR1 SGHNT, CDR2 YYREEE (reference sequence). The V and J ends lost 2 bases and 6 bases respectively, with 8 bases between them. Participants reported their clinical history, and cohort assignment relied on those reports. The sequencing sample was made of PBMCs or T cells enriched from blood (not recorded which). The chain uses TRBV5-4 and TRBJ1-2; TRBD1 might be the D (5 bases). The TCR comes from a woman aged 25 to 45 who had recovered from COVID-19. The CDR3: CASSFDRNGYTF. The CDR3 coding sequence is TGTGCCAGCAGCTTTGACAGAAATGGCTACACCTTC.